This is a list of T cell receptor beta chains from one sample in a study of blood T cell repertoires in COVID-19. Sequenced by immunoSEQ multiplex PCR; TCRdb stores in-frame clones only, minus some. This sample carries under 300,000 clones, roughly 80% of them seen once, and the ten largest clones take less than 3.5%. Sequencing input: peripheral blood. The receptors were gathered from a woman between 18 and 29 years old with acute or convalescent COVID-19. The CDR3 runs from the conserved cysteine through the conserved F or W. D genes are given only for firm matches. Some rows mark clone size as missing; the rest say once, few, many or name a class of expanded clone.

once | TRBJ2-7 | TRBD1 | TRBV7-9 | TGTGCCAGCAGCCACGGGACAGGGGGACACGAGCAGTACTTC | CASSHGTGGHEQYF
once | TRBJ2-1 | - | TRBV13 | TGTGCCAGCAGCTTAGGCCGGTCTAGAGCCTACAATGAGCAGTTCTTC | CASSLGRSRAYNEQFF
- | TRBJ2-1 | TRBD2 | TRBV4-2 | TGTGCCAGCAGCCAAGGGACTAGCGGGAGTGCGGATGAGCAGTTCTTC | CASSQGTSGSADEQFF
- | TRBJ1-1 | - | TRBV4-3 | TGCGCCAGCAGCCAAGATTTATTGGGTAGGAGTAAAGCTTTCTTT | CASSQDLLGRSKAFF
few | TRBJ1-5 | TRBD1 | TRBV19 | TGTGCCAGCACCTCCCAGGGGGCCCGCGGGCAGCCCCAGCATTTT | CASTSQGARGQPQHF
- | TRBJ2-7 | TRBD1 | TRBV28 | TGTGCCGCACAGGGGTCTACCTACGAGCAGTACTTC | CAAQGSTYEQYF
- | TRBJ1-1 | - | TRBV2 | TGTGCCAGCAGCTCCCAGGGAATCAGCACTGAAGCTTTCTTT | CASSSQGISTEAFF
once | TRBJ2-7 | - | TRBV18 | TGTGCCAGCTCACCCGCTATGGGCCGTCCCCCCTACGAGCAGTACTTC | CASSPAMGRPPYEQYF
few | TRBJ2-7 | - | TRBV14 | TGTGCCAGCAGCCAACCTGGCAGTCTCTCCTACGAGCAGTACTTC | CASSQPGSLSYEQYF
- | TRBJ2-7 | TRBD1 | TRBV28 | TGTGCCAGCAGTTGGGACAGCTCCTACGAGCAGTACTTC | CASSWDSSYEQYF